This T cell receptor beta chain was profiled in a study of T cell responses to AZD1222 COVID-19 vaccine. This CDR3 region has 14 residues. V dropped 6 bases and J dropped 4 bases, with 15 bases sitting between them. Per the germline V gene, CDR1 is MNHEY and CDR2 is SMNVEV (reference sequence). The data were produced by immunoSEQ multiplex PCR, yet TCRdb's version contains in-frame clones alone and is incomplete. This sample has around 150,000 clones, with approximately 90% found just once. This clonotype was sampled from an adult who received the AZD1222 COVID-19 vaccine. Sequencing used peripheral blood, obtained 28 days after the second AZD1222 dose. The rearrangement joins TRBV27 to TRBJ1-1; possible D gene TRBD1, 6 bases. The CDR3 nucleotides read TGTGCCAGCAGCCCCAGGGGTCCGGTCACTGAAGCTTTCTTT. It translates to CASSPRGPVTEAFF.